This T cell receptor (beta chain) was observed in a study of shared clonotypes between healthy human individuals. Whole-study context: The donors, two women and a few men, were aged 18 to 49.

In the study's own analysis: ImmunoSEQ supplied junction-only sequences lacking quality scores, so filtering was different. Produced via immunoSEQ multiplex PCR; TCRdb's table is partial and in-frame only. The V and J calls and clone size were taken over from that table, and D and trimming were inferred from the DNA. The table records millions of clones, approximately 90% of them present only once. Partitioning of CD4+ cells yielded a CD45RA+ naive subset and a CD45RA-negative memory subset. Trimming shortened V by 4 bases and J by 4 bases, and 13 bases separated the two germline ends. Germline V lookup: CDR1 WSHSY, CDR2 SAAADI. This CDR3 is 14 amino acids long.

The sample consisted of naive CD4+ T cells sorted from blood. As for subset: CD45RA+ positively selected. The V call is TRBV10-2, the J call TRBJ1-2; D perhaps matches TRBD1 (5 bases). The sequence derives from a man between 18 and 35 years old in good health. CDR3 sequence reads: CASSAAGLVYGYTF. CDR3 DNA: TGCGCCAGCAGTGCGGCAGGGCTAGTCTATGGCTACACCTTC.